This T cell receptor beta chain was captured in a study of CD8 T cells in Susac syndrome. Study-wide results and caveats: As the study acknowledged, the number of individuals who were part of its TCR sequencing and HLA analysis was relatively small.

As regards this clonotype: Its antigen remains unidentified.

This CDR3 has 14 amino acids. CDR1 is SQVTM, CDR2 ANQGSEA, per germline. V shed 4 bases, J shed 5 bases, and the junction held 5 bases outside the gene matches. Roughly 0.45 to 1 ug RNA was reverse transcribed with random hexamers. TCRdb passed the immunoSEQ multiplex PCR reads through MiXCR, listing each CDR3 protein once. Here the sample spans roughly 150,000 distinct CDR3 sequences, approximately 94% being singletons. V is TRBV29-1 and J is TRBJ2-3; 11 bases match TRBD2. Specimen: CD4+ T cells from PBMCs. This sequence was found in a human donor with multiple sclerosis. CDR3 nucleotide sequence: TGCAGCGTTGTAGCGCTAGCGGGAGGAGATACGCAGTATTTT. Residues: CSVVALAGGDTQYF.